Many counts were recorded for the clone carrying this T cell receptor beta chain. Its target is not known. This sample was taken from a study of T-cell reconstitution after alpha-beta-depleted transplantation in children. Study observations and caveats: From surviving recipient T cells and thymic progenitors came the high day-60 TCRbeta diversity observed in some patients. Alpha-beta T cells present about two months after transplant were reported to originate from several hundred expanded graft clones.

Germline CDR1 MNHEY, CDR2 SMNVEV (reference sequence). The V end was cut by 3 bases, the J end by 4 bases, with 12 bases between. This CDR3 is 14 amino acids long. The library targeted TCRbeta and was prepared with unique molecular identifiers. TCRdb used MiXCR to reprocess the PCR reads, holding one entry per CDR3 protein. This sample has 700,000 to 950,000 distinct CDR3 sequences, with 15% to 20% found just once. Sequenced here: PBMCs, mostly from graft donor cells, sampled 360 days after TCRalphabeta/CD19-depleted stem cell transplant. The genes are TRBV27 and TRBJ1-1; possibly TRBD1 for D (5 bases). This TCR was sampled from a male patient younger than 18 who had a stem cell transplant for acute lymphoblastic leukemia, so the T cells may come from the graft donor. The CDR3 region has the DNA TGTGCCAGCAGTTTTAGAGGGGTAGGCACTGAAGCTTTCTTT. Protein product: CASSFRGVGTEAFF.